Each of the 14 T cell receptor beta chains below was sequenced from the same sample in a study of T cells in Graves' hyperthyroidism and ophthalmopathy. Amplified regions were TCR beta CDR3 sequences from RNA transcripts. A first-round RT-PCR of the TCR CDR3 used the HTBI primer set. MiXCR was run by TCRdb on the multiplex PCR reads, yielding one entry per CDR3 protein. The sample shows about 290,000 distinct CDR3 sequences, approximately 15% of them seen only once. Sequenced sample: blood. Receptors originate from a young man with Graves' hyperthyroidism.

This clonotype has a count of ten or more. This rearrangement joins TRBV7-8 to TRBJ1-1; 8 nucleotides agree with TRBD1. There are 15 residues in the CDR3. The V gene's germline CDR1 is SGHVS and CDR2 FQNEAQ. The trim removed 5 bases at V and 1 base at J, leaving 6 bases unmatched. CDR3 in amino acids: CASSKRTGWNTEAFF. CDR3 bases: TGTGCCAGCAGCAAACGGACAGGGTGGAACACTGAAGCTTTCTTT.

The CDR3 sequence is CASSRPRTGEQYF. In nucleotides, the CDR3 is TGTGCCAGCAGTCGACCTCGGACGGGCGAGCAGTACTTC. V is TRBV27 and J is TRBJ2-7; no clear D gene. The CDR3 covers 13 residues. V lost 5 bases and J 6 bases, leaving 14 bases between the germline ends. The germline V gene encodes CDR1 MNHEY and CDR2 SMNVEV (reference sequence).

This clonotype was seen many times. At one end the junction does not follow the germline gene, possibly because of a read error. This chain connects TRBV13 to TRBJ2-1; the D is unclear. Germline CDR1 PRHDT, CDR2 FYEKMQ (reference sequence). CDR3 length: 11 amino acids. DNA for the CDR3: TGTGCCAGTAGCTTAATGCATGAGCAGTTCTTC. Amino acids: CASSLMHEQFF. Variable domain in full (rest from reference TRBV13 and TRBJ2-1): AAGVIQSPRHLIKEKRETATLKCYPIPRHDTVYWYQQGPGQDPQFLISFYEKMQSDKGSIPDRFSAQQFSDYHSELNMSSLELGDSALYFCASSLMHEQFFGPGTRLTVL.

On this clonotype itself: An end of the junction does not agree with germline; a read error may underlie this. Here the CDR3 DNA reads TGTGCCAGCAGCAGAACACAGGGTTCCCAGCAGCCCCATCATTTT. Amino acid sequence: CASSRTQGSQQPHHF. The chain joins TRBV27 to TRBJ1-5; D may be TRBD1 (6 bases). CDR1 is MNHEY and CDR2 is SMNVEV in the germline V gene (reference sequence). The CDR3 totals 15 residues.

The table lists this clonotype with many counts. The chain couples TRBV3-1 to TRBJ1-2, with D possibly being TRBD1 (5 bases). Germline V lookup: CDR1 LGHDT, CDR2 YNNKEL (reference sequence). V shed 4 bases and J shed 4 bases, with 13 bases lying between them. This CDR3 has 14 amino acids. As DNA, the CDR3 is TGTGCCAGCAGCCCGGGGACGGCCCTCTATGGCTACACCTTC. The encoded protein is CASSPGTALYGYTF.

In the case of this clonotype: This may arise from a read error, as a much more abundant clone is one base away. The chain links TRBV29-1 to TRBJ2-1; D gene unclear. The CDR3 runs 11 residues. CDR1 SQVTM and CDR2 ANQGSEA come from the germline V gene. The ends were cut back, 4 bases at V and 9 bases at J, with 10 bases in the middle. This chain's CDR3 is CSVASSVEQFF. The CDR3 DNA reads TGCAGCGTTGCCTCTTCGGTTGAGCAGTTCTTC.

Many counts were recorded for this clonotype. The gene calls are TRBV7-2 and TRBJ1-5, with D unclear. Trimming pared 3 bases from V and 1 base from J, leaving 13 bases between. The CDR3 runs 16 residues. Germline-derived CDR1 and CDR2 are SGHTA and FQGNSA. CDR3: CASSFRGLGSNQPQHF. The CDR3 DNA is TGTGCCAGCAGCTTCCGAGGGCTTGGGAGCAATCAGCCCCAGCATTTT.

This clonotype has ten or more counts. At one of its ends the junction is not consistent with the germline gene, which may arise from a read error. This chain connects TRBV11-2 to TRBJ2-7; D possibly uses TRBD1 or TRBD2 (5 bases each). The CDR3 contains 15 residues. Germline lookup yields CDR1 SGHAT and CDR2 FQNNGV. The CDR3 spells CASTLGTIRENEQYF. The CDR3 DNA reads TGTGCCAGCACCTTAGGGACCATCAGAGAGAACGAGCAGTACTTC. The full variable domain, its missing parts supplied by reference TRBV11-2 and TRBJ2-7, is EAGVAQSPRYKIIEKRQSVAFWCNPISGHATLYWYQQILGQGPKLLIQFQNNGVVDDSQLPKDRFSAERLKGVDSTLKIQPAKLEDSAVYLCASTLGTIRENEQYFGPGTRLTVT.

The sample holds many counts of this clonotype. The V gene is TRBV11-2, the J gene TRBJ2-7, with D tentatively TRBD1 or TRBD2 (5 bases each). Trimming removed 1 base from V and 2 bases from J, with 9 bases in between. Germline CDR1 SGHAT, CDR2 FQNNGV. This CDR3 has 14 residues. The CDR3 reads CASSLVPGPYEQYF. The CDR3 DNA sequence: TGTGCCAGCAGCTTAGTGCCGGGGCCCTACGAGCAGTACTTC. Using reference TRBV11-2 and TRBJ2-7 for the parts outside the CDR3, the full variable domain is EAGVAQSPRYKIIEKRQSVAFWCNPISGHATLYWYQQILGQGPKLLIQFQNNGVVDDSQLPKDRFSAERLKGVDSTLKIQPAKLEDSAVYLCASSLVPGPYEQYFGPGTRLTVT.

The chain employs TRBV7-3 and TRBJ1-6; D perhaps matches TRBD1 (6 bases). Germline V gene sequence: CDR1 SGHTA, CDR2 FQGTGA. The V and J ends lost 4 bases and 9 bases respectively, with 13 bases between them. The CDR3 is 14 amino acids. The CDR3 sequence: CASSSDRSSSPLHF. The CDR3 DNA sequence: TGTGCCAGCAGCTCGGACAGATCATCTTCACCCCTCCACTTT.

The sample holds many counts of this clonotype. CDR3 residues: CAISESKGRSRDTQYF. The CDR3 bases are TGTGCCATCAGTGAGTCGAAGGGCAGGAGTAGAGATACGCAGTATTTT. The chain couples TRBV10-3 to TRBJ2-3; no reliable D call. From germline, CDR1 is ENHRY and CDR2 SYGVKD. This CDR3 has 16 residues. Trimming took 0 bases from V and 5 from J, leaving 15 bases between them.

The chain uses TRBV20-1 and TRBJ1-2; 12 nucleotides match TRBD1. J gave up 8 bases and V 5 bases, and 6 bases lay outside the gene matches. CDR1 and CDR2 (germline): DFQATT, SNEGSKA (reference sequence). The CDR3 runs 13 residues. The CDR3 DNA reads TGCAGTGCTCCGAGGGGGACAGGGGGCGGCTACACCTTC. Protein sequence: CSAPRGTGGGYTF.

The chain joins TRBV28 to TRBJ2-6; TRBD1 agrees at 10 bases. V gave up 5 bases and J gave up 1 base; unmatched junction bases: 8. Germline CDR1 MDHEN, CDR2 SYDVKM. The CDR3 length is 18 residues. CDR3 region: CASSLTGTGVSGANVLTF. The CDR3 bases are TGTGCCAGCAGTCTCACGGGGACAGGGGTGTCTGGGGCCAACGTCCTGACTTTC.

This clonotype was observed a handful of times. The chain recombines TRBV7-3 with TRBJ2-2; 7 bases line up with TRBD1. J gave up 0 bases and V 5 bases, and 6 bases lay outside the gene matches. This CDR3 comprises 16 residues. Germline V gene data show CDR1 as SGHTA and CDR2 as FQGTGA. The CDR3 bases are TGTGCCAGCAGCCCCGGGACAGCTACGAACACCGGGGAGCTGTTTTTT. It is translated as CASSPGTATNTGELFF.